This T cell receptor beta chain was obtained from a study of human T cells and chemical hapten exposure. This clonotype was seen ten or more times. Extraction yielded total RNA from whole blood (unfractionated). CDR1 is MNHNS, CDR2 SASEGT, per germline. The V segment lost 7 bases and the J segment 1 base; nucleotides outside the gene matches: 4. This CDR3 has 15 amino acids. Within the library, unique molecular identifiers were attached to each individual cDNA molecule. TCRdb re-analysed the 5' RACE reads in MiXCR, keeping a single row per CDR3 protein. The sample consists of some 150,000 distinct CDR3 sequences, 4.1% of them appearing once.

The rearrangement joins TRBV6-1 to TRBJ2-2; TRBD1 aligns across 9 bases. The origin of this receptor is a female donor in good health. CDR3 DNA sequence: TGTGCCAGCACCAGGGACAGGGTGAACACCGGGGAGCTGTTTTTT. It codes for CASTRDRVNTGELFF.